One sample yielded the 13 T cell receptor beta chains listed below, sequenced in a study of T-cell reconstitution after alpha-beta-depleted transplantation in children. A TCRbeta library incorporating unique molecular identifiers was prepared. TCRdb recomputed calls from the PCR reads with MiXCR, one row per CDR3 protein. This table has approximately 15,000 distinct CDR3 sequences, around 8% appearing once. Source: PBMCs, mostly from graft donor cells, taken 60 days after TCRalphabeta/CD19-depleted stem cell transplant. These receptors all come from a boy under two years old who had a stem cell transplant for Wiskott-Aldrich syndrome, so the T cells may come from the graft donor.

This clonotype has a count of ten or more. The chain uses TRBV7-8 and TRBJ2-5; D possibly corresponds to TRBD2 (6 bases). With 3 bases removed from V and 2 bases from J, the gap between germline ends came to 7 bases. Per germline, CDR1 SGHVS and CDR2 FQNEAQ. The CDR3 spans 13 residues. In DNA, the CDR3 is TGTGCCAGCAGCTTTGGACTACAAGAGACCCAGTACTTC. It yields the protein CASSFGLQETQYF.

This clonotype was found many times. The chain uses TRBV20-1 and TRBJ2-5; the D is unclear. The CDR3 length is 12 residues. V lost 4 bases and J lost 7, with 13 bases in between. Germline lookup yields CDR1 DFQATT and CDR2 SNEGSKA (reference sequence). The CDR3 DNA reads TGCAGTGCTACAAGAGTTGGGCGGACCCAGTACTTC. Amino acids: CSATRVGRTQYF.

In the case of this clonotype: Because the CDR3's place on the DNA is in doubt, the DNA is left out and the CDR3 is given as listed by TCRdb. The gene calls are TRBV15 and TRBJ1-4; the table's D call, TRBD1, was not checked against the DNA. The CDR3 has 18 amino acids, counting both end residues. Germline CDR1 and CDR2: LNHNV and YYDKDF (reference sequence). This chain's CDR3 is CATSRDPWGAGNEKLFFF.

This clonotype came up a few times. The chain carries TRBV6-1 and TRBJ2-7, with D possibly being TRBD1 (5 bases). V lost 8 bases and J lost 6, with 26 bases in between. The CDR3 covers 16 residues. Germline V gives CDR1 MNHNS, CDR2 SASEGT. CDR3 sequence (DNA): TGTGCCAGCTTAGTCGGCAGGGCCCCACGGATAGGCGAGCAGTACTTC. It specifies CASLVGRAPRIGEQYF.

The table lists this clonotype with a few counts. The V gene is TRBV19, the J gene TRBJ2-7, with 7 bases identical to TRBD2. The V gene end was trimmed by 7 bases and the J gene end by 2 bases; junction bases not matched to a gene: 17. The CDR3 runs to 17 residues. Germline assignment: CDR1 LNHDA and CDR2 SQIVND (reference sequence). In nucleotides, the CDR3 is TGTGCCAGTACGAGTGGGCCAGTTGCGGGAGCCGCCTACGAGCAGTACTTC. Protein: CASTSGPVAGAAYEQYF. The variable domain in full, completed from reference TRBV19 and TRBJ2-7, reads DGGITQSPKYLFRKEGQNVTLSCEQNLNHDAMYWYRQDPGQGLRLIYYSQIVNDFQKGDIAEGYSVSREKKESFPLTVTSAQKNPTAFYLCASTSGPVAGAAYEQYFGPGTRLTVT.

The rearrangement uses TRBV30 and TRBJ2-3; D is uncertain. Trimming pared 4 bases from V and 2 bases from J, leaving 7 bases between. The CDR3 loop spans 12 amino acids. Germline assignment: CDR1 GTSNPN and CDR2 SVGIG (reference sequence). In DNA, the CDR3 is TGTGCCTGGAATGGGGACACAGATACGCAGTATTTT. It specifies CAWNGDTDTQYF. Together with reference TRBV30 and TRBJ2-3, the CDR3 gives the full variable domain: SQTIHQWPATLVQPVGSPLSLECTVEGTSNPNLYWYRQAAGRGLQLLFYSVGIGQISSEVPQNLSASRPQDRQFILSSKKLLLSDSGFYLCAWNGDTDTQYFGPGTRLTVL.

The table lists this clonotype with many counts. The chain employs TRBV6-5 and TRBJ2-7, with 12 bases that match TRBD2. V dropped 0 bases and J dropped 7; count of bases not matched to a gene: 1. The CDR3 is 14 amino acids. Germline V lookup: CDR1 MNHEY, CDR2 SVGAGI. The DNA of the CDR3 is TGTGCCAGCAGTTACTCAGGACTAGCGGGGGAGCAGTACTTC. It specifies CASSYSGLAGEQYF.

This clonotype was recorded many times. V gene TRBV29-1 combines with J gene TRBJ1-2, with 7 nucleotides matching TRBD1. This CDR3 has 13 amino acids. V dropped 5 bases and J dropped 2; count of bases not matched to a gene: 5. The germline gives CDR1 SQVTM, CDR2 ANQGSEA. For the CDR3, the DNA is TGCAGCGTTCCGGGACAGAGAAACTATGGCTACACCTTC. It yields the protein CSVPGQRNYGYTF.

Judged by abundance, this clonotype is medium-sized (0.01 to 0.1%). The chain couples TRBV30 to TRBJ1-5; no firm D call. V shed 0 bases and J shed 3 bases, with 12 bases lying between them. The V gene's germline CDR1 is GTSNPN and CDR2 SVGIG (reference sequence). There are 15 residues in the CDR3. CDR3 in DNA: TGTGCCTGGAGTGTAGGTAACACCTACAATCAGCCCCAGCATTTT. It is translated as CAWSVGNTYNQPQHF.

This clonotype came up many times. The rearrangement uses TRBV19 and TRBJ1-2; TRBD1 aligns across 8 bases. Trimming at V came to 7 bases and at J to 4 bases, leaving 8 bases not matched to a gene. The CDR3 consists of 14 residues. The germline V gene has CDR1 LNHDA and CDR2 SQIVND (reference sequence). In DNA, the CDR3 is TGTGCCAGTACCAGGACAGGGACCTTCTATGGCTACACCTTC. Translated, it gives CASTRTGTFYGYTF.

This sequence joins TRBV4-1 and TRBJ2-7; perhaps TRBD1 as D (6 bases). The CDR3 is 16 amino acids. V was pared by 4 bases and J by 2 bases, with 18 bases between. The germline V gene has CDR1 MGHRA and CDR2 YSYEKL. CDR3 residues: CASSLSWGPLTYEQYF. The CDR3 DNA reads TGCGCCAGCAGCCTATCTTGGGGGCCACTTACCTACGAGCAGTACTTC.

In this sample, this clonotype turned up many times. The chain recombines TRBV5-1 with TRBJ2-1; the D gene is possibly TRBD1 (5 bases). Germline CDR1 is SGHRS and CDR2 is YFSETQ. The CDR3 length is 15 residues. V was clipped by 0 bases and J by 4 bases, with 11 bases between them. The CDR3 bases are TGCGCCAGCAGCTTGGTTCCCAGGGCTTACAATGAGCAGTTCTTC. It specifies CASSLVPRAYNEQFF.

This clonotype was detected many times. The rearrangement links TRBV7-9 to TRBJ2-1; either TRBD1 or TRBD2 may supply D (5 bases each). Per the germline V gene, CDR1 is SEHNR and CDR2 is FQNEAQ (reference sequence). The CDR3 totals 14 residues. V lost 5 bases, J lost 5 bases, and 13 bases lay in between. The CDR3 region is CASSPPPGHNEQFF. In nucleotides, the CDR3 is TGTGCCAGCAGCCCGCCGCCGGGGCACAATGAGCAGTTCTTC.